The 27 T cell receptor beta chains reported below all come from one sample, sequenced in a study of identical twins. TCRdb re-called the 5' RACE reads with MiXCR, one entry per CDR3 protein. Of about 220,000 distinct CDR3 sequences in the sample, approximately 8.3% were seen once. The same sample was also studied in work on yellow fever vaccine responses in identical twins.

The sample consisted of memory (CD45RO+) T cells sorted from blood. These TCRs come from a woman under 30 in good health.

The chain recombines TRBV20-1 with TRBJ2-1; D gene uncertain. V dropped 5 bases and J dropped 5 bases, with 4 bases sitting between them. Germline V gives CDR1 DFQATT, CDR2 SNEGSKA (reference sequence). This CDR3 region has 10 residues. The CDR3 spells CSADDNEQFF. In DNA form, the CDR3 reads TGCAGTGCTGACGACAATGAGCAGTTCTTC.

This clonotype was detected many times. The chain carries TRBV27 and TRBJ2-5, with 7 positions matching TRBD2. The J segment lost 2 bases and the V segment lost 6 bases, leaving 9 bases of the junction unmatched. Looked up from germline, CDR1 is MNHEY and CDR2 is SMNVEV (reference sequence). The CDR3 has 15 amino acids. The CDR3 spells CASSRPSSGQETQYF. The CDR3 DNA sequence: TGTGCCAGCAGCCGTCCCAGTAGCGGGCAAGAGACCCAGTACTTC.

This chain connects TRBV7-2 to TRBJ2-7; TRBD1 matches at 8 bases. V dropped 1 base and J dropped 6; count of bases not matched to a gene: 2. This CDR3 contains 13 residues. Germline lookup yields CDR1 SGHTA and CDR2 FQGNSA. The CDR3 coding sequence is TGTGCCAGCAGCTTAGGACAGGGGTTCGAGCAGTACTTC. Its protein product is CASSLGQGFEQYF.

This clonotype was seen many times. This chain links TRBV15 with TRBJ2-1; 9 nucleotides align to TRBD2. The V and J ends lost 2 bases and 2 bases, in that order; junction bases with no gene match: 4. CDR3 length: 16 amino acids. From germline, CDR1 is LNHNV and CDR2 YYDKDF (reference sequence). The CDR3 loop is CATSRRLADAYNEQFF. CDR3 coding DNA: TGTGCCACCAGCAGACGACTAGCGGACGCCTACAATGAGCAGTTCTTC.

This clonotype came up many times. CDR3: CASSLPQPGELFF. The CDR3 DNA follows: TGTGCCAGCAGCTTACCCCAGCCCGGGGAGCTGTTTTTT. The chain joins TRBV3-1 to TRBJ2-2; no clear D. CDR1 is LGHDT and CDR2 is YNNKEL in the germline V gene (reference sequence). The CDR3 runs 13 residues. The germline V and J ends were trimmed by 5 bases and 6 bases, with 10 bases remaining between them.

Ten or more counts support this clonotype. CDR3 nucleotide sequence: TGTGCCAGCAGCTTTACAGGGCTTGCTACCGGGGAGCTGTTTTTT. Protein product: CASSFTGLATGELFF. This chain joins TRBV5-5 and TRBJ2-2, with D perhaps matching TRBD1 (6 bases). Germline V gene data show CDR1 as SGHKS and CDR2 as YYEKEE (reference sequence). V lost 2 bases and J lost 5, with 13 bases in between. The CDR3 covers 15 residues.

This clonotype was found many times. This chain uses TRBV28 with TRBJ1-2; 8 bases line up with TRBD1. CDR1 is MDHEN and CDR2 is SYDVKM in the germline V gene. With V trimmed by 4 bases and J by 8 bases, 15 bases remained unmatched. This CDR3 contains 16 residues. CDR3 in DNA: TGTGCCAGCAGTTCAAATAAACGGCCCAGGGGGCAAGGCTACACCTTC. This gives the protein CASSSNKRPRGQGYTF.

The rearrangement uses TRBV24-1 and TRBJ2-1; D unresolved. This CDR3 region has 14 residues. Germline lookup yields CDR1 KGHDR and CDR2 SFDVKD. V gave up 5 bases and J gave up 1 base, with 8 bases separating them. The chain's CDR3 is CATSAGRSYNEQFF. The CDR3 DNA is TGTGCCACCAGTGCCGGTCGTTCCTACAATGAGCAGTTCTTC.

Ten or more counts support this clonotype. The gene calls are TRBV7-9 and TRBJ1-1; D not resolved. CDR3 length: 10 amino acids. With 8 bases removed from V and 8 bases from J, the gap between germline ends came to 9 bases. The V gene's germline CDR1 is SEHNR and CDR2 FQNEAQ (reference sequence). Written as DNA, the CDR3 is TGTGCCAGCGCCCTCGGGGAAGCTTTCTTT. It codes for CASALGEAFF.

This clonotype has ten or more counts. This sequence joins TRBV20-1 and TRBJ2-7; 7 nucleotides align to TRBD1. CDR1 is DFQATT, CDR2 SNEGSKA, per germline (reference sequence). V dropped 0 bases and J dropped 6; count of bases not matched to a gene: 11. This CDR3 has 15 amino acids. This CDR3 reads CSARDPRQGIGEQYF. CDR3 nucleotide sequence: TGCAGTGCTAGAGATCCCAGACAGGGTATCGGCGAGCAGTACTTC.

This clonotype was found a few times. The V call is TRBV3-1, the J call TRBJ1-1; the D gene is possibly TRBD1 (5 bases). Deletions cut 2 bases from V and 3 bases from J, with 10 bases between. The CDR3 extends over 14 amino acids. Per the germline V gene, CDR1 is LGHDT and CDR2 is YNNKEL (reference sequence). This CDR3 is CASSQIGDHTEAFF. CDR3 nucleotide sequence: TGTGCCAGCAGCCAAATTGGGGACCACACTGAAGCTTTCTTT.

There are many counts of this clonotype. The V and J genes are TRBV20-1 and TRBJ2-5, with D perhaps being TRBD1 or TRBD2 (5 bases each). Looked up from germline, CDR1 is DFQATT and CDR2 is SNEGSKA (reference sequence). The CDR3 runs 13 residues. Here the CDR3 DNA reads TGCGGGGCTAACGGGGAGAACCAAGAGACCCAGTACTTC. Translated: CGANGENQETQYF.

This clonotype was seen a handful of times. This rearrangement joins TRBV6-5 to TRBJ1-4; D ambiguous. From germline, CDR1 is MNHEY and CDR2 SVGAGI. This CDR3 has 12 residues. Trimming cost V 5 bases and J 5 bases, with 6 bases left between them. The CDR3 DNA reads as TGTGCCAGCAGTAACAGAAATGAAAAACTGTTTTTT. Protein product: CASSNRNEKLFF.

V is TRBV9 and J is TRBJ2-5; perhaps TRBD2 as D (7 bases). Deletions cut 0 bases from V and 1 base from J, with 10 bases between. This CDR3 is built from 15 residues. The germline V gene has CDR1 SGDLS and CDR2 YYNGEE. The DNA for the CDR3 is TGTGCCAGCAGCGTAGTGGGGGGGCCCCAAGAGACCCAGTACTTC. It codes for CASSVVGGPQETQYF.

This clonotype was observed a few times. The rearrangement links TRBV15 to TRBJ2-3, with 9 positions matching TRBD2. The CDR3 runs to 18 residues. Trimming at V came to 2 bases and at J to 5 bases, leaving 14 bases not matched to a gene. Germline V gene lookup returns CDR1 LNHNV and CDR2 YYDKDF (reference sequence). The CDR3 region has the DNA TGTGCCACCAGCAGAATTGGGGGCGGGAGGGAGAAGGTAGATACGCAGTATTTT. It encodes CATSRIGGGREKVDTQYF.

The chain uses TRBV6-2 or TRBV6-3 and TRBJ2-1, with TRBD2 matching 9 bases. The V gene's germline CDR1 is MNHEY and CDR2 SVGEGT. The junction had 13 bases not matched to a gene; V was cut back by 0 bases and J by 4 bases. This CDR3 is built from 19 residues. The CDR3 region is CASSYSGSGSATEYNEQFF. CDR3 nucleotide sequence: TGTGCCAGCAGTTACTCAGGTAGCGGGAGCGCCACCGAATACAATGAGCAGTTCTTC.

This chain joins TRBV7-2 and TRBJ2-1, with 10 bases lining up with TRBD2. Germline V gene sequence: CDR1 SGHTA, CDR2 FQGNSA. This CDR3 spans 17 amino acids. V gave up 5 bases and J gave up 2 bases; unmatched junction bases: 9. CDR3 sequence (DNA): TGTGCCAGCAGCCCTTCTAGCGGGAGATCAGCCTACAATGAGCAGTTCTTC. Translation: CASSPSSGRSAYNEQFF.

This clonotype was recorded a few times. The rearrangement uses TRBV27 and TRBJ1-1; TRBD1 is a possible D gene (5 bases). CDR3 length: 15 residues. Germline values: CDR1 MNHEY, CDR2 SMNVEV (reference sequence). V was clipped by 1 base and J by 1 base, with 10 bases between them. The CDR3 DNA reads as TGTGCCAGCAGTTTATATCAGGGAGGGAACACTGAAGCTTTCTTT. Its protein is CASSLYQGGNTEAFF.

The sample holds a few counts of this clonotype. This chain connects TRBV5-6 to TRBJ2-3, with a possible D match to TRBD1 (6 bases). Germline V gene data show CDR1 as SGHDT and CDR2 as YYEEEE. The CDR3 runs to 14 residues. V was clipped by 4 bases and J by 2 bases, with 11 bases between them. The chain's CDR3 is CASSPSGVTDTQYF. CDR3 nucleotides: TGTGCCAGCAGCCCCTCAGGGGTCACAGATACGCAGTATTTT.

There are many counts of this clonotype. This chain links TRBV5-1 with TRBJ2-7; D is undetermined. The ends were cut back, 0 bases at V and 0 bases at J, with 10 bases in the middle. Germline V gene data show CDR1 as SGHRS and CDR2 as YFSETQ. The CDR3 has 15 residues. The CDR3 sequence is CASSLEIAGSYEQYF. In nucleotides, the CDR3 is TGCGCCAGCAGCTTGGAGATTGCCGGCTCCTACGAGCAGTACTTC.

Concerning this clonotype itself: A much larger clone lies a single base off, so this may be a read error. The chain links TRBV5-1 to TRBJ2-7, with 7 nucleotides matching TRBD1. Germline values: CDR1 SGHRS, CDR2 YFSETQ. The CDR3 covers 14 residues. V lost 5 bases, J lost 3 bases, and 8 bases stayed unmatched. The CDR3 coding sequence is TGCGCCAGCAGTTCGGGACAGAGATACTACGAGCAGTACTTC. Encoded protein: CASSSGQRYYEQYF. The full variable domain, rest sourced from reference TRBV5-1 and TRBJ2-7, is KAGVTQTPRYLIKTRGQQVTLSCSPISGHRSVSWYQQTPGQGLQFLFEYFSETQRNKGNFPGRFSGRQFSNSRSEMNVSTLELGDSALYLCASSSGQRYYEQYFGPGTRLTVT.

The chain links TRBV5-1 to TRBJ1-2, with no clear D. The germline CDR1 and CDR2 sequences are SGHRS and YFSETQ. V gave up 1 base and J gave up 4 bases, with 8 bases separating them. There are 13 residues in the CDR3. CDR3 nucleotide sequence: TGCGCCAGCAGCTTGCTGGGAACCTATGGCTACACCTTC. Protein: CASSLLGTYGYTF. Filled out from reference TRBV5-1 and TRBJ1-2, the complete variable domain reads KAGVTQTPRYLIKTRGQQVTLSCSPISGHRSVSWYQQTPGQGLQFLFEYFSETQRNKGNFPGRFSGRQFSNSRSEMNVSTLELGDSALYLCASSLLGTYGYTFGSGTRLTVV.

This chain joins TRBV7-9 and TRBJ1-5, with D unresolved. The germline V gene has CDR1 SEHNR and CDR2 FQNEAQ (reference sequence). This CDR3 is built from 14 residues. Trimming removed 3 bases at V and 6 bases at J, with 12 bases between. CDR3: CASSFNVNGQPQHF. The CDR3 bases are TGTGCCAGCAGCTTTAATGTGAACGGTCAGCCCCAGCATTTT.

This clonotype was detected ten times or more. The rearrangement links TRBV27 to TRBJ1-5; D is unresolved. Trimming pared 10 bases from V and 0 bases from J, leaving 7 bases between. Germline CDR1 is MNHEY and CDR2 is SMNVEV (reference sequence). This CDR3 contains 12 residues. The CDR3 is CATLYSNQPQHF. In DNA form, the CDR3 reads TGTGCCACCCTATATAGCAATCAGCCCCAGCATTTT.

This clonotype has a count of ten or more. V and J are TRBV9 and TRBJ2-2, with TRBD1 identical over 7 bases. Germline V gene sequence: CDR1 SGDLS, CDR2 YYNGEE. This CDR3 is 13 amino acids long. Unmatched junction bases numbered 4, after V lost 4 bases and J lost 7 bases. CDR3 protein: CASSKQGNGELFF. The DNA of the CDR3 is TGTGCCAGCAGCAAACAGGGGAACGGGGAGCTGTTTTTT.

This clonotype was seen a few times. The CDR3: CASSLEWGREETQYF. The CDR3 DNA is TGTGCCAGCAGCTTAGAGTGGGGCAGGGAAGAGACCCAGTACTTC. This rearrangement joins TRBV7-2 to TRBJ2-5; D perhaps matches TRBD1 (5 bases). Between the trimmed V and J ends, which lost 1 base and 3 bases, there was a span of 12 bases. Germline CDR1 and CDR2: SGHTA and FQGNSA. This CDR3 is 15 amino acids long.

This clonotype has at least ten counts. The chain couples TRBV29-1 to TRBJ2-1; D not certain. The germline gives CDR1 SQVTM, CDR2 ANQGSEA. V was clipped by 0 bases and J by 9 bases, with 0 bases between them. This CDR3 has 9 amino acids. The chain's CDR3 is CSVEDEQFF. The CDR3 DNA follows: TGCAGCGTTGAAGATGAGCAGTTCTTC.